A selection of T cell receptor beta chains follows, all from one sample in a study of blood T cell repertoires in COVID-19. Some clones are missing from TCRdb's copy, which holds only in-frame ones; the method was immunoSEQ multiplex PCR. The profile shows roughly 230,000 clones, approximately 85% of them singletons. Sequenced input: PBMCs or T cells enriched from blood (not recorded which). These receptor sequences come from a woman aged 45-59 years who had been exposed to COVID-19. Each CDR3 is given with its conserved first and last residue. Each record gives: D gene, V gene, clone size, J gene, CDR3 DNA, CDR3 protein. A D gene is named only where the DNA matches it firmly. A clone size is listed for some rows: how often the clone was seen (once, few, many), or a class if it is expanded.

D gene: -; V gene: TRBV28; clone size: -; J gene: TRBJ2-7; CDR3 DNA: TGTGCCAGCAGTTCCTCGGGGAATGAGCAGTACTTC; CDR3 protein: CASSSSGNEQYF
D gene: -; V gene: TRBV5-1; clone size: -; J gene: TRBJ1-1; CDR3 DNA: TGCGCCAGCAGCCCTTGGGGGGTAGGAGGGGCGAACACTGAAGCTTTCTTT; CDR3 protein: CASSPWGVGGANTEAFF
D gene: TRBD2; V gene: TRBV7-8; clone size: -; J gene: TRBJ2-7; CDR3 DNA: TGTGCCAGCAGTCGTCAACCCCCCGGTCGGGGGGGGGTCTACGAGCAGTACTTC; CDR3 protein: CASSRQPPGRGGVYEQYF
D gene: -; V gene: TRBV6-6; clone size: once; J gene: TRBJ1-6; CDR3 DNA: TGTGCCACCTGGAGTATTTTCGATTCACCCCTCCACTTT; CDR3 protein: CATWSIFDSPLHF
D gene: -; V gene: TRBV12-5; clone size: -; J gene: TRBJ1-5; CDR3 DNA: TGTGCTAGTGGTTTGGTAAGCGGGGCAGCCCTGAATCAGCCCCAGCATTTT; CDR3 protein: CASGLVSGAALNQPQHF
D gene: TRBD1; V gene: TRBV5-1; clone size: -; J gene: TRBJ2-1; CDR3 DNA: TGCGCCAGCAGCTTGGCTCGACAGGGGGTCGCCTATGAGCAGTTCTTC; CDR3 protein: CASSLARQGVAYEQFF
D gene: TRBD1; V gene: TRBV19; clone size: -; J gene: TRBJ1-6; CDR3 DNA: TGTGCCAGTAGTATAGGGGACAGGACCTATAATTCACCCCTCCACTTT; CDR3 protein: CASSIGDRTYNSPLHF
D gene: TRBD1; V gene: TRBV19; clone size: -; J gene: TRBJ1-2; CDR3 DNA: TGTGCCAGTAGTCCCGGGACAGGGGCCGAGGGAAACTATGGCTACACCTTC; CDR3 protein: CASSPGTGAEGNYGYTF
D gene: -; V gene: TRBV6-5; clone size: -; J gene: TRBJ2-1; CDR3 DNA: TGTGCCAGCAAGAGTAGTTACAATGAGCAGTTCTTC; CDR3 protein: CASKSSYNEQFF
D gene: TRBD1; V gene: TRBV30; clone size: once; J gene: TRBJ2-7; CDR3 DNA: TGTGCCTGGAATTTCCAGGGGGCTGGGGAGCAGTACTTC; CDR3 protein: CAWNFQGAGEQYF
D gene: -; V gene: TRBV4-3; clone size: -; J gene: TRBJ2-2; CDR3 DNA: TGCGCCAGCAGCGGAGTAAGGACCGGGGAGCTGTTTTTT; CDR3 protein: CASSGVRTGELFF
D gene: -; V gene: TRBV7-9; clone size: -; J gene: TRBJ1-1; CDR3 DNA: TGTGCCAGCAGCGACGGACAGATGAACACTGAAGCTTTCTTT; CDR3 protein: CASSDGQMNTEAFF
D gene: TRBD2; V gene: TRBV24-1; clone size: -; J gene: TRBJ2-3; CDR3 DNA: TGTGCCACCAGTGCCCTCGGGCGCGGGGGAGACACAGATACGCAGTATTTT; CDR3 protein: CATSALGRGGDTDTQYF
D gene: TRBD2; V gene: TRBV19; clone size: -; J gene: TRBJ2-1; CDR3 DNA: TGTGCCAGTAGTCAGTCAGGACTAGCCATGAACAATGAGCAGTTCTTC; CDR3 protein: CASSQSGLAMNNEQFF
D gene: -; V gene: TRBV12-3/TRBV12-4; clone size: -; J gene: TRBJ1-5; CDR3 DNA: TGTGCCAGCAGTTCCAGGGTTCAGCCCCAGCATTTT; CDR3 protein: CASSSRVQPQHF
D gene: TRBD1; V gene: TRBV6-2/TRBV6-3; clone size: few; J gene: TRBJ2-1; CDR3 DNA: TGTGCCAGCAGTTTTCGCCTAGGCGGGGACAGGGTTTTCTTC; CDR3 protein: CASSFRLGGDRVFF
D gene: TRBD2; V gene: TRBV11-3; clone size: -; J gene: TRBJ2-3; CDR3 DNA: TGTGCCAGCAGCTTGGGGACTAGCTCAGATACGCAGTATTTT; CDR3 protein: CASSLGTSSDTQYF
D gene: -; V gene: TRBV5-4; clone size: -; J gene: TRBJ2-3; CDR3 DNA: TGTGCCAGCAGCTTGGCCCCTAGTACAGATACGCAGTATTTT; CDR3 protein: CASSLAPSTDTQYF
D gene: -; V gene: TRBV15; clone size: -; J gene: TRBJ2-5; CDR3 DNA: TGTGCCACCAGCAGAGACAGGGGAGAGACCCAGTACTTC; CDR3 protein: CATSRDRGETQYF
D gene: TRBD1; V gene: TRBV5-4; clone size: once; J gene: TRBJ1-1; CDR3 DNA: TGTGCCATGGACAGGGCTGGGAACACTGAAGCTTTCTTT; CDR3 protein: CAMDRAGNTEAFF
D gene: -; V gene: TRBV30; clone size: once; J gene: TRBJ1-4; CDR3 DNA: TGTGCCTGGAGTGTAGACCGCGGGGAAAAACTGTTTTTT; CDR3 protein: CAWSVDRGEKLFF
D gene: -; V gene: TRBV7-2; clone size: -; J gene: TRBJ1-6; CDR3 DNA: TGTGCCAGCAGGATGGACGGAGGGAGTTCACCCCTCCACTTT; CDR3 protein: CASRMDGGSSPLHF
D gene: -; V gene: TRBV25-1; clone size: -; J gene: TRBJ1-5; CDR3 DNA: TGTGCCAGCAGGCCGCAGGGCCGGAATCAGCCCCAGCATTTT; CDR3 protein: CASRPQGRNQPQHF
D gene: -; V gene: TRBV19; clone size: -; J gene: TRBJ1-5; CDR3 DNA: TGTGCCAGTAGTGGGGGGGGGCAGCCCCAGCATTTT; CDR3 protein: CASSGGGQPQHF
D gene: -; V gene: TRBV12-3/TRBV12-4; clone size: -; J gene: TRBJ2-1; CDR3 DNA: TGTGCCAGCAAGGGGGTCCGCGACCGGACGGTTTTCTTC; CDR3 protein: CASKGVRDRTVFF
D gene: -; V gene: TRBV3-1/TRBV3-2; clone size: -; J gene: TRBJ1-1; CDR3 DNA: TGTGCCAGCAGCCAACGGGACAAAGCTTTCTTT; CDR3 protein: CASSQRDKAFF
D gene: TRBD2; V gene: TRBV19; clone size: once; J gene: TRBJ2-1; CDR3 DNA: TGTGCCAGTAGTATGGCGGGGGGTAGTAATGAGCAGTTCTTC; CDR3 protein: CASSMAGGSNEQFF
D gene: -; V gene: TRBV5-5; clone size: -; J gene: TRBJ1-2; CDR3 DNA: TGTGCCAGCAGCTTGGCAGGGGATACGGGCTACACCTTC; CDR3 protein: CASSLAGDTGYTF
D gene: TRBD1; V gene: TRBV27; clone size: -; J gene: TRBJ2-2; CDR3 DNA: TGTGCCAGCAGACTGACAGGGTTCGCCGGGGAGCTGTTTTTT; CDR3 protein: CASRLTGFAGELFF
D gene: -; V gene: TRBV5-5; clone size: -; J gene: TRBJ2-1; CDR3 DNA: TGTGCCAGCAGCTTAGTAGCTAGATACAATGAGCAGTTCTTC; CDR3 protein: CASSLVARYNEQFF
D gene: -; V gene: TRBV7-2; clone size: -; J gene: TRBJ2-2; CDR3 DNA: TGTGCCAGCAGCTTATTTGTCGGGATCCAGAACACCGGGGAGCTGTTTTTT; CDR3 protein: CASSLFVGIQNTGELFF
D gene: TRBD1; V gene: TRBV5-1; clone size: -; J gene: TRBJ2-2; CDR3 DNA: TGCGCCAGCAGCTCGGCGAGGGGGCGAGGGTTCACCGGGGAGCTGTTTTTT; CDR3 protein: CASSSARGRGFTGELFF
D gene: TRBD1; V gene: TRBV6-1; clone size: few; J gene: TRBJ1-5; CDR3 DNA: TGTGCCAGCAGTGGGTTACAGGGGACATCTCCTTTAGCTAATCAGCCCCAGCATTTT; CDR3 protein: CASSGLQGTSPLANQPQHF
D gene: -; V gene: TRBV6-2/TRBV6-3; clone size: -; J gene: TRBJ1-1; CDR3 DNA: TGTGCCAGCAGTTCAACATCACGGAACACTGAAGCTTTCTTT; CDR3 protein: CASSSTSRNTEAFF
D gene: -; V gene: TRBV6-6; clone size: -; J gene: TRBJ2-7; CDR3 DNA: TGTGCCAGCAGTTCGGACTTTTCCTTATCCGAGCAGTACTTC; CDR3 protein: CASSSDFSLSEQYF
D gene: TRBD1; V gene: TRBV10-3; clone size: -; J gene: TRBJ1-3; CDR3 DNA: TGTGCCATCGCTGGGGACAGGGTAGATGGAAACACCATATATTTT; CDR3 protein: CAIAGDRVDGNTIYF
D gene: -; V gene: TRBV7-6; clone size: few; J gene: TRBJ1-5; CDR3 DNA: TGTGCCAGCAGGGACCTCAGACAGCTGATGTGCAATCAGCCCCAGCATTTT; CDR3 protein: CASRDLRQLMCNQPQHF
D gene: -; V gene: TRBV9; clone size: -; J gene: TRBJ1-1; CDR3 DNA: TGTGCCAGCAGCACCGGGGGGAGCACTGAAGCTTTCTTT; CDR3 protein: CASSTGGSTEAFF
D gene: -; V gene: TRBV28; clone size: few; J gene: TRBJ2-7; CDR3 DNA: TGTGCCAGCAGTTTATGGGGTGACAGGTCGGATCCCGAGGAGCAGTACTTC; CDR3 protein: CASSLWGDRSDPEEQYF
D gene: TRBD2; V gene: TRBV5-1; clone size: -; J gene: TRBJ2-2; CDR3 DNA: TGCGCCAGCAGCCCTAGCGGGGGGGCCGGGGAGCTGTTTTTT; CDR3 protein: CASSPSGGAGELFF
D gene: -; V gene: TRBV30; clone size: -; J gene: TRBJ1-2; CDR3 DNA: TGTGCCTGGTATAATCGCTATGGCTACACCTTC; CDR3 protein: CAWYNRYGYTF